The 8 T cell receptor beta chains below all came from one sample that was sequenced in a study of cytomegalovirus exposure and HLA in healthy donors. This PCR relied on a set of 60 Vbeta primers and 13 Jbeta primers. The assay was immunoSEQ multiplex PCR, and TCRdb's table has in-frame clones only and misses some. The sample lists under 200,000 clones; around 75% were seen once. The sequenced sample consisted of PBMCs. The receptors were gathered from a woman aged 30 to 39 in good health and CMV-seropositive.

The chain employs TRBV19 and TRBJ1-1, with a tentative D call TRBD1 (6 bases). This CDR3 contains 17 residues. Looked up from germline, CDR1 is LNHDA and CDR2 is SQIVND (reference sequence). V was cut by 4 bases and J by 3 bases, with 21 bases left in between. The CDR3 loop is CASSTIGGAVRDTEAFF. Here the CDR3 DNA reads TGTGCCAGTAGTACAATTGGGGGCGCGGTGCGAGACACTGAAGCTTTCTTT.

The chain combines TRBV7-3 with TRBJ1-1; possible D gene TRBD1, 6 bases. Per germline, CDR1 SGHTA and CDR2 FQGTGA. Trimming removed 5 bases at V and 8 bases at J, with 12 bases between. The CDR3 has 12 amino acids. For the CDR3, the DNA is TGTGCCAGCAGCCTACGGACAGCCGAAGCTTTCTTT. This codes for CASSLRTAEAFF. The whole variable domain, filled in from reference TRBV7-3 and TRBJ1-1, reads GAGVSQTPSNKVTEKGKYVELRCDPISGHTALYWYRQSLGQGPEFLIYFQGTGAADDSGLPNDRFFAVRPEGSVSTLKIQRTERGDSAVYLCASSLRTAEAFFGQGTRLTVV.

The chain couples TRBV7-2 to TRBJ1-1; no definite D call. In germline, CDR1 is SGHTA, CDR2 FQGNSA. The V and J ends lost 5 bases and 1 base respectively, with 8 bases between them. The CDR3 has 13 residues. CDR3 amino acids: CASSVDTNTEAFF. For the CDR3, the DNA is TGTGCCAGCAGCGTAGACACGAACACTGAAGCTTTCTTT.

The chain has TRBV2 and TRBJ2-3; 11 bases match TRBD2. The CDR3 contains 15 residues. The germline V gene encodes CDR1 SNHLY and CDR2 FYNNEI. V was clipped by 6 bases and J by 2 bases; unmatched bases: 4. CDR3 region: CASRTGLADTDTQYF. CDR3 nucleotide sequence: TGTGCCAGCAGGACGGGACTAGCGGACACAGATACGCAGTATTTT.

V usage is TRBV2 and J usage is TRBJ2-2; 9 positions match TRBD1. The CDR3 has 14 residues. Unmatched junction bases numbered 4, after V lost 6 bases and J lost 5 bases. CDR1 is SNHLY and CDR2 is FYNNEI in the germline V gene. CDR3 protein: CASRRTGETGELFF. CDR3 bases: TGTGCCAGCAGGCGGACAGGGGAGACCGGGGAGCTGTTTTTT.

The CDR3 DNA reads TGTGCCAGTACCACAGGACCAAATCAGCCCCAGCATTTT. Encoded protein: CASTTGPNQPQHF. The chain joins TRBV19 to TRBJ1-5, with a tentative D call TRBD1 (5 bases). The CDR3 has 13 amino acids. Deletions cut 7 bases from V and 4 bases from J, with 11 bases between. Germline values: CDR1 LNHDA, CDR2 SQIVND (reference sequence). The variable domain in full, with the rest retrieved from reference TRBV19 and TRBJ1-5, is DGGITQSPKYLFRKEGQNVTLSCEQNLNHDAMYWYRQDPGQGLRLIYYSQIVNDFQKGDIAEGYSVSREKKESFPLTVTSAQKNPTAFYLCASTTGPNQPQHFGDGTRLSIL.

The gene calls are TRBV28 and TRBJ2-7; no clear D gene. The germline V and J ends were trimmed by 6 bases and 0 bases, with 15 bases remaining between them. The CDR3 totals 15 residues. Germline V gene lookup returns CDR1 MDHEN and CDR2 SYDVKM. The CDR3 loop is CASRAWAPSSYEQYF. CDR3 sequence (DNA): TGTGCCAGCAGGGCCTGGGCACCCAGCTCCTACGAGCAGTACTTC.

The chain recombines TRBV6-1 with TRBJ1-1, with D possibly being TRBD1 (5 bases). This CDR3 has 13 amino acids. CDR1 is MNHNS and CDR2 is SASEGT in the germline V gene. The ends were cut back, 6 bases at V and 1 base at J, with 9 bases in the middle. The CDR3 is CASRVRENTEAFF. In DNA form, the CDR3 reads TGTGCCAGCAGGGTCAGGGAGAACACTGAAGCTTTCTTT.